The present T cell receptor beta chain was sequenced within a study of shared clonotypes between healthy human individuals. Study-level information: Donors, aged 18 to 49, were a couple of women and a few men.

Germline V gene data show CDR1 as ENHRY and CDR2 as SYGVKD. This CDR3 spans 15 amino acids. J lost 0 bases, V lost 6 bases, and 7 bases had no gene match. Sequenced by immunoSEQ multiplex PCR; TCRdb stores in-frame clones only, minus some. The sample yields a few million clones, about 90% seen once. The source of this sequence is a man younger than 35 in good health. Some clones in this sample may be carry-over from other donors' samples. The sequenced sample consisted of naive CD4+ T cells from PBMCs. The subset was: CD45RA+ positively selected. The V and J genes are TRBV10-3 and TRBJ1-1, with 7 bases identical to TRBD1. This CDR3 is CAIRDGQVMNTEAFF. CDR3 sequence (DNA): TGTGCCATCAGAGATGGACAGGTCATGAACACTGAAGCTTTCTTT.